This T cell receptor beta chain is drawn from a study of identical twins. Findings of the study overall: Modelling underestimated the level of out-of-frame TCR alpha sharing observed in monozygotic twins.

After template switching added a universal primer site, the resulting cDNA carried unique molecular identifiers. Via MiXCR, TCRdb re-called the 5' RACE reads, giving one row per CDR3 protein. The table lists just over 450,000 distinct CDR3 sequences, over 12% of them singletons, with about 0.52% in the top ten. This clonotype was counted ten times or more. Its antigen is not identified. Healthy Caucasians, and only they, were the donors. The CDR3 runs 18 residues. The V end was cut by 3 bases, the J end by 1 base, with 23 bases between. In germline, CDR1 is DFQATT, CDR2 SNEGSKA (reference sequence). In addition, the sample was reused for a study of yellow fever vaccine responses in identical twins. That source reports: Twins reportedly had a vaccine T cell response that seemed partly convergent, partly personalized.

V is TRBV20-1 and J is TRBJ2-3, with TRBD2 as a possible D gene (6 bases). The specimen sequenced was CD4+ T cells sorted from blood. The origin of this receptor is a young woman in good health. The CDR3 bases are TGCAGTGCTAGCAACGCCGAGCGGGCCCCTGGGGGCACAGATACGCAGTATTTT. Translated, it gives CSASNAERAPGGTDTQYF.